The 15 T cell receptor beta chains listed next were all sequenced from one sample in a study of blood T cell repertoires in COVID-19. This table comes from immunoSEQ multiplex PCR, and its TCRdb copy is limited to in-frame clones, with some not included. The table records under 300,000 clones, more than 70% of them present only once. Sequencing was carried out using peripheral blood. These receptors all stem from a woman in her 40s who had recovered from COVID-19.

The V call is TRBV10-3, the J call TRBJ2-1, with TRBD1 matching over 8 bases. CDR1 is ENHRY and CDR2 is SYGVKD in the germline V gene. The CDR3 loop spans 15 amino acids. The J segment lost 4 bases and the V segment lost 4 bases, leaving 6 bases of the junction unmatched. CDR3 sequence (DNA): TGTGCCATCAGTGTGGGACAGGTCACTTACAATGAGCAGTTCTTC. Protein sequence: CAISVGQVTYNEQFF.

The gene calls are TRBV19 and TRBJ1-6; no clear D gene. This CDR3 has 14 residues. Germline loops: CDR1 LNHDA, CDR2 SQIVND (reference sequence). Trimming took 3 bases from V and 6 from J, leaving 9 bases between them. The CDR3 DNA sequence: TGTGCCAGTAGTATTGCAGAGGGTAATTCACCCCTCCACTTT. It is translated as CASSIAEGNSPLHF.

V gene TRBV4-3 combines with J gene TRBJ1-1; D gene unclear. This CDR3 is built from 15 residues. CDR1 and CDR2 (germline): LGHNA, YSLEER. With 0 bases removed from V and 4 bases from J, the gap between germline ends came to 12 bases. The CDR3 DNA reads TGCGCCAGCAGCCAAGATAGAAACAGATTCACTGAAGCTTTCTTT. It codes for CASSQDRNRFTEAFF.

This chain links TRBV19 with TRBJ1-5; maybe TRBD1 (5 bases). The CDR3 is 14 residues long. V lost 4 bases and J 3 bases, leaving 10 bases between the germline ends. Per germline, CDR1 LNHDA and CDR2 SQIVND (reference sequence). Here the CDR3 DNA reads TGTGCCAGTAGTACCGACAGAACCAATCAGCCCCAGCATTTT. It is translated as CASSTDRTNQPQHF. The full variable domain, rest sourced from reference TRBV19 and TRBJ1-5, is DGGITQSPKYLFRKEGQNVTLSCEQNLNHDAMYWYRQDPGQGLRLIYYSQIVNDFQKGDIAEGYSVSREKKESFPLTVTSAQKNPTAFYLCASSTDRTNQPQHFGDGTRLSIL.

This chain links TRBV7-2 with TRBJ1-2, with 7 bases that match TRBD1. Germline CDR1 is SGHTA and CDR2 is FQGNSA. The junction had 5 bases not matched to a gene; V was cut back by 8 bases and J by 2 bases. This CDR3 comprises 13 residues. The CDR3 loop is CASERRGNYGYTF. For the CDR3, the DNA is TGTGCCAGCGAGCGCAGGGGGAACTATGGCTACACCTTC.

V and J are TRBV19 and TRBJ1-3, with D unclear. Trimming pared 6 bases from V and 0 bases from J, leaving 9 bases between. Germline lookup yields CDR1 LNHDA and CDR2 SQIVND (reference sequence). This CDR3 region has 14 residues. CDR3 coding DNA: TGTGCCAGTAGGTATACTTTCTCTGGAAACACCATATATTTT. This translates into CASRYTFSGNTIYF.

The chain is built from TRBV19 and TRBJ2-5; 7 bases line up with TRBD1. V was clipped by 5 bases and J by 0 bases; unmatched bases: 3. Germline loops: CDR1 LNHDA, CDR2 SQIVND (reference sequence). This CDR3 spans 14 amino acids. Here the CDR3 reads CASSPGQNQETQYF. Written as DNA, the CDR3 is TGTGCCAGTAGTCCGGGACAGAACCAAGAGACCCAGTACTTC.

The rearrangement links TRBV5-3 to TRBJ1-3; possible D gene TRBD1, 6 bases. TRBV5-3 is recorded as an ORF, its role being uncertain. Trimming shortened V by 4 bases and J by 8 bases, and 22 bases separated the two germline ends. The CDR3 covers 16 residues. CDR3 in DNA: TGTGCCAGAAGCCGGAACCGGGACACCCTTTTGGACACCATATATTTT. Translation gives CARSRNRDTLLDTIYF.

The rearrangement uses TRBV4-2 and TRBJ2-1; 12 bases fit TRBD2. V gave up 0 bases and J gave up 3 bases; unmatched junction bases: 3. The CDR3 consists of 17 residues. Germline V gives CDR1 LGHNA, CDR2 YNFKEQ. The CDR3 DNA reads TGTGCCAGCAGCCAAGAAAGACTAGCGGGAGACTACAATGAGCAGTTCTTC. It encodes CASSQERLAGDYNEQFF.

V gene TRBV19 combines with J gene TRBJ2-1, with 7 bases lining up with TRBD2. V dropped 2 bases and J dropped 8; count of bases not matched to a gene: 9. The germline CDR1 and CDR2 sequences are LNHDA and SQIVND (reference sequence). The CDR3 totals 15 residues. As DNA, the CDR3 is TGTGCCAGTAGTATAATCAGGGCCCTAGCGGATGAGCAGTTCTTC. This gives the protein CASSIIRALADEQFF.

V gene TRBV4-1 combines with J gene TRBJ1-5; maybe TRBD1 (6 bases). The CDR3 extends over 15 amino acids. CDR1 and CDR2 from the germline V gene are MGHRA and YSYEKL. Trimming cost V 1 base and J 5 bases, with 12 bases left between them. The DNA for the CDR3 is TGCGCCAGCAGCCAAGGCAGGGGTTCTCATCAGCCCCAGCATTTT. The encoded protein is CASSQGRGSHQPQHF.

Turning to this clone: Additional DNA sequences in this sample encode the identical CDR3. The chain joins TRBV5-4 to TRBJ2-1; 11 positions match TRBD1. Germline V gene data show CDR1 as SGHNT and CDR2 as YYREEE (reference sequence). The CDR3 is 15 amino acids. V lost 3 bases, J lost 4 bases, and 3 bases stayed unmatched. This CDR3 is CASSSGTGGYNEQFF. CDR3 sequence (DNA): TGTGCCAGCAGCTCCGGGACAGGGGGTTACAATGAGCAGTTCTTC.

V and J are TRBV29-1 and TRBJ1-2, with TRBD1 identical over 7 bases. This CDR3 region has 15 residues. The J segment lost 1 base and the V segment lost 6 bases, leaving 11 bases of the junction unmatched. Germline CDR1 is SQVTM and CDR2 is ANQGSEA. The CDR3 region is CSVELRDSLNYGYTF. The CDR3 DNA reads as TGCAGCGTGGAACTCCGGGACAGCCTTAACTATGGCTACACCTTC.

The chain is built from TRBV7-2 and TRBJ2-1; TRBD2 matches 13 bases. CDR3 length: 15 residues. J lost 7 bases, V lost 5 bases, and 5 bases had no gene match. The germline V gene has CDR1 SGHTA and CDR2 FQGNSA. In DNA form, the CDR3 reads TGTGCCAGCAGCACCGGGGGACTAGCGGGGAATGAGCAGTTCTTC. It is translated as CASSTGGLAGNEQFF. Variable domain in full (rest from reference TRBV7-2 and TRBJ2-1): GAGVSQSPSNKVTEKGKDVELRCDPISGHTALYWYRQSLGQGLEFLIYFQGNSAPDKSGLPSDRFSAERTGGSVSTLTIQRTQQEDSAVYLCASSTGGLAGNEQFFGPGTRLTVL.

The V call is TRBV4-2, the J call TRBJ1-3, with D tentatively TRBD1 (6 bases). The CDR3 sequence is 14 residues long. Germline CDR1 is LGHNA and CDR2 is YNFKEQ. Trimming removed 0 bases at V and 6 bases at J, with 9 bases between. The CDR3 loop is CASSQDPGVNTIYF. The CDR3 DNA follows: TGTGCCAGCAGCCAAGATCCAGGGGTAAACACCATATATTTT.